What follows are 21 T cell receptor beta chains derived from one specimen sequenced in a study of regulatory T cells in long-lasting Graves disease. Time point denoted: newly diagnosed GD, antithyroid drugs for less than 3 months. RNA extracted from PBMCs served as the sequencing template. CDR3-region Arm-PCR and iRepertoire HTBI primers produced the TCR beta libraries. TCRdb reanalysed the multiplex PCR reads using MiXCR and keeps one entry per CDR3 protein. This sample carries a few hundred thousand distinct CDR3 sequences, 12% of them seen once, and the ten largest clones take approximately 20%. This sample also belongs to another study, concerning T cells in Graves' hyperthyroidism and ophthalmopathy.

The sequenced sample was peripheral blood mononuclear cells (PBMCs), obtained at new diagnosis, from a patient treated with antithyroid drugs. Source of these receptors: a woman between 18 and 30 years old with Graves disease.

This clonotype was counted ten times or more. V usage is TRBV6-5 and J usage is TRBJ1-5; D is unresolved. The CDR3 covers 14 residues. From germline, CDR1 is MNHEY and CDR2 SVGAGI. Trimming removed 4 bases at V and 5 bases at J, with 12 bases between. CDR3 nucleotides: TGTGCCAGCAGTTCTGGGGTCCCCTATCAGCCCCAGCATTTT. As protein: CASSSGVPYQPQHF.

This clonotype was seen just once. The chain carries TRBV2 and TRBJ2-5, with TRBD2 matching over 10 bases. The CDR3 contains 13 residues. With V trimmed by 4 bases and J by 4 bases, 0 bases remained unmatched. Germline V gene data show CDR1 as SNHLY and CDR2 as FYNNEI. DNA of the CDR3: TGTGCCAGCAGTGGGACTAGCGGAGAGACCCAGTACTTC. This translates into CASSGTSGETQYF.

This clonotype appeared many times. The chain links TRBV20-1 to TRBJ2-1; 9 bases map to TRBD2. The V and J ends lost 0 bases and 4 bases, in that order; junction bases with no gene match: 4. Germline values: CDR1 DFQATT, CDR2 SNEGSKA (reference sequence). This CDR3 has 15 residues. CDR3 in amino acids: CSARDPSGVYNEQFF. CDR3 coding DNA: TGCAGTGCTAGAGATCCTAGCGGGGTTTACAATGAGCAGTTCTTC.

This clonotype came up a few times. This chain links TRBV19 with TRBJ2-5, with TRBD2 as a possible D gene (5 bases). Germline lookup yields CDR1 LNHDA and CDR2 SQIVND (reference sequence). The CDR3 contains 11 residues. V was shortened by 10 bases and J by 3 bases, with 9 bases between the two germline ends. CDR3 bases: TGTGCCACTAGGAGGAAAGAGACCCAGTACTTC. Encoded protein: CATRRKETQYF.

The table lists this clonotype with many counts. J is TRBJ1-5 and V is TRBV27, with 9 nucleotides matching TRBD1. The trim removed 6 bases at V and 11 bases at J, leaving 17 bases unmatched. The CDR3 consists of 16 residues. Germline values: CDR1 MNHEY, CDR2 SMNVEV (reference sequence). The CDR3 loop reads CASSPLPGTGPPTQHF. In nucleotides, the CDR3 is TGTGCCAGCAGCCCCCTACCCGGGACAGGGCCCCCGACCCAGCATTTT.

V gene TRBV10-3 combines with J gene TRBJ1-5; D remains unclear. Germline V lookup: CDR1 ENHRY, CDR2 SYGVKD. Trimming cost V 2 bases and J 3 bases, with 5 bases left between them. This CDR3 spans 13 amino acids. CDR3 residues: CAISERDNQPQHF. The CDR3 DNA sequence: TGTGCCATCAGTGAGCGAGACAATCAGCCCCAGCATTTT.

This clonotype appeared many times. This chain joins TRBV2 and TRBJ2-1; 14 bases map to TRBD2. The germline V gene encodes CDR1 SNHLY and CDR2 FYNNEI. There are 15 residues in the CDR3. The trim removed 6 bases at V and 4 bases at J, leaving 2 bases unmatched. CDR3: CASRRTSGGYNEQFF. The CDR3 DNA reads as TGTGCCAGCAGGCGGACTAGCGGGGGGTACAATGAGCAGTTCTTC.

In regard to this clonotype: A much larger clone differs from this one at a single base, so this may be a read error. This chain connects TRBV20-1 to TRBJ1-5; D ambiguous. Germline assignment: CDR1 DFQATT and CDR2 SNEGSKA (reference sequence). The CDR3 runs 14 residues. The CDR3, as DNA: TGCAATGCCAAAGGCGGCAGATACAATCAGCCCCAGCATTTT. Amino acids: CNAKGGRYNQPQHF.

This clonotype was picked up many times. The V gene is TRBV5-5, the J gene TRBJ2-7; 8 bases fit TRBD1. Germline lookup yields CDR1 SGHKS and CDR2 YYEKEE (reference sequence). V dropped 4 bases and J dropped 4; count of bases not matched to a gene: 10. CDR3 length equals 15 residues. The CDR3, as DNA: TGTGCCAGCAGCCCGGTGACAGGGGAGGAGTACGAGCAGTACGTC. Translated: CASSPVTGEEYEQYV.

This clonotype was picked up many times. The V and J genes are TRBV20-1 and TRBJ1-6, with a weak D call TRBD1 (6 bases). This CDR3 region has 16 residues. V lost 6 bases and J 4 bases, leaving 19 bases between the germline ends. In germline, CDR1 is DFQATT, CDR2 SNEGSKA (reference sequence). CDR3 residues: CSAKSIVGHYNSPLHF. The DNA of the CDR3 is TGCAGTGCAAAGTCCATTGTGGGACATTATAATTCACCCCTCCACTTT.

The sample holds many counts of this clonotype. The chain combines TRBV7-6 with TRBJ2-5, with D unresolved. This CDR3 spans 13 amino acids. Germline V gives CDR1 SGHVS, CDR2 FNYEAQ. V was clipped by 3 bases and J by 2 bases, with 7 bases between them. The CDR3 DNA reads TGTGCCAGCAGCTTGGGGTTTCAAGAGACCCAGTACTTC. It yields the protein CASSLGFQETQYF.

There are many counts of this clonotype. The chain links TRBV6-1 to TRBJ2-4, with D hard to call. This CDR3 comprises 13 residues. CDR1 is MNHNS, CDR2 SASEGT, per germline. V lost 8 bases and J lost 0, with 8 bases in between. Here the CDR3 reads CASGNLAKNIQYF. The CDR3 region has the DNA TGTGCCAGCGGGAACTTAGCCAAAAACATTCAGTACTTC.

This clonotype has a count of ten or more. This chain's CDR3 is CASSLAPGGDQNTEAFF. The CDR3 DNA reads TGTGCCAGCAGCTTAGCCCCAGGGGGCGACCAGAACACTGAAGCTTTCTTT. The V gene is TRBV7-6, the J gene TRBJ1-1; 8 bases are shared with TRBD1. CDR3 length equals 17 residues. Losses at the gene ends were 0 bases for V and 1 base for J; bases not matched to a gene: 7. Germline V lookup: CDR1 SGHVS, CDR2 FNYEAQ.

The table lists this clonotype with many counts. The rearrangement links TRBV12-5 to TRBJ2-1; unclear D gene. Trimming left V 3 bases short and J 8 bases short, with 5 bases between. The CDR3 covers 11 residues. Germline values: CDR1 LGHNT, CDR2 FRNRAP. This CDR3 reads CASGFGDEQFF. The CDR3 DNA follows: TGTGCTAGTGGTTTCGGCGATGAGCAGTTCTTC.

Ten or more counts support this clonotype. CDR3 protein: CASSEDFWQEVDTGELFF. CDR3 coding DNA: TGTGCCAGCAGTGAAGATTTCTGGCAGGAAGTGGACACCGGGGAGCTGTTTTTT. This chain joins TRBV2 and TRBJ2-2; unclear D gene. CDR3 length equals 18 residues. V was pared by 1 base and J by 3 bases, with 18 bases between. CDR1 is SNHLY, CDR2 FYNNEI, per germline.

This clonotype has just a few counts. The J gene is TRBJ2-7, the V gene TRBV19, with D perhaps TRBD1 (5 bases). The length of the CDR3 is 15 residues. Trimming took off 5 bases at V and 0 bases at J, with 14 bases between the two ends. The V gene's germline CDR1 is LNHDA and CDR2 SQIVND (reference sequence). DNA of the CDR3: TGTGCCAGTAGTGTTGGGGCATCCGACTCCTACGAGCAGTACTTC. Translating it yields CASSVGASDSYEQYF. The entire variable domain, with the rest obtained from reference TRBV19 and TRBJ2-7, is as follows: DGGITQSPKYLFRKEGQNVTLSCEQNLNHDAMYWYRQDPGQGLRLIYYSQIVNDFQKGDIAEGYSVSREKKESFPLTVTSAQKNPTAFYLCASSVGASDSYEQYFGPGTRLTVT.

In this sample, this clonotype turned up a few times. The V call is TRBV20-1, the J call TRBJ2-3; no reliable D call. The V end lost 1 base, the J end lost 4 bases, and 9 bases lay between the germline ends. The CDR3 is 13 residues long. The germline CDR1 and CDR2 sequences are DFQATT and SNEGSKA (reference sequence). Here the CDR3 reads CSARVVSADTQYF. The CDR3 coding sequence is TGCAGTGCTAGAGTCGTTTCAGCAGATACGCAGTATTTT.

At least ten counts were recorded for this clonotype. This chain connects TRBV28 to TRBJ2-5; no clear D. Per germline, CDR1 MDHEN and CDR2 SYDVKM. Trimming removed 1 base from V and 13 bases from J, with 13 bases in between. The CDR3 length is 12 residues. CDR3 DNA: TGTGCCAGCAGTTTATCCCCTGACATCCTGTACTTC. This encodes CASSLSPDILYF.

For this clonotype: This clone may be a read error of a much larger clone one base away. V is TRBV11-1 and J is TRBJ2-5; 8 positions agree with TRBD1. The DNA end is a closer match to TRBJ2-7, so the J assignment may be wrong. The germline V gene has CDR1 SGHAT and CDR2 FQDESV (reference sequence). The CDR3 has 13 amino acids. The CDR3 here is CASSRDRHYEQYF. CDR3 in DNA: TGTGCCAGCAGCCGGGACAGGCACTACGAGCAGTACTTC.

This clonotype was recorded many times. This chain connects TRBV29-1 to TRBJ1-1, with D possibly TRBD1 on 5 matching bases. CDR3 size: 13 residues. The V gene's germline CDR1 is SQVTM and CDR2 ANQGSEA. The germline V and J ends were trimmed by 4 bases and 1 base, with 10 bases remaining between them. The CDR3 DNA sequence: TGCAGCGTTGTGAGACAGAGGAACACTGAAGCTTTCTTT. Protein product: CSVVRQRNTEAFF.

There are many counts of this clonotype. V and J are TRBV7-2 and TRBJ2-7; no clear D gene. V gave up 5 bases and J gave up 5 bases, with 7 bases separating them. The CDR3 loop spans 11 amino acids. Germline V gene sequence: CDR1 SGHTA, CDR2 FQGNSA. In nucleotides, the CDR3 is TGTGCCAGCAGCCTGCGCGACGAGCAGTACTTC. It yields the protein CASSLRDEQYF.